The rows below give T cell receptor beta chains drawn from one sample of a study of blood T cells in healthy people across ages. TCRdb fed the 5' RACE reads into MiXCR, producing one record per CDR3 protein. The sample has about 800,000 distinct CDR3 sequences; about 25% are singletons. This sample was shared with a second study, whose subject was T cells of mothers and their children.

The sequenced sample was blood. Receptor source: a boy between 10 and 17 years old in good health. The CDR3 runs from the conserved cysteine through the conserved F or W. Each record gives: J gene, V gene, clone size, D gene, CDR3 DNA, CDR3 protein. The D gene is left open where the match is weak. Size is omitted from some rows. Given values are once, few, many or a class for expanded clones.

j_call: TRBJ1-2
v_call: TRBV3-1
clone_size: .
d_call: .
cdr3_nt: TGTGCCAGCAGCCAAGATTTTCACCATGGCTACACCTTC
cdr3_aa: CASSQDFHHGYTF

j_call: TRBJ1-2
v_call: TRBV29-1
clone_size: .
d_call: .
cdr3_nt: TGCAGCGCTAGGGGTCCTAACTATGGCTACACCTTC
cdr3_aa: CSARGPNYGYTF

j_call: TRBJ2-7
v_call: TRBV29-1
clone_size: .
d_call: .
cdr3_nt: TGCAGCGTTGAAGATCCGCTCCGGGACGAGCAGTACTTC
cdr3_aa: CSVEDPLRDEQYF

j_call: TRBJ2-6
v_call: TRBV29-1
clone_size: few
d_call: .
cdr3_nt: TGCAGCGTAAGGACCGCGGGCTCTGGGGCCAACGTCCTGACTTTC
cdr3_aa: CSVRTAGSGANVLTF

j_call: TRBJ1-5
v_call: TRBV18
clone_size: few
d_call: .
cdr3_nt: TGTGCCAGCTCACCAGGGATAGATCAGCCCCAGCATTTT
cdr3_aa: CASSPGIDQPQHF

j_call: TRBJ2-5
v_call: TRBV7-2
clone_size: .
d_call: TRBD1
cdr3_nt: TGTGCCAGCAGCCGGGACAGGGGCTCAGAGACCCAGTACTTC
cdr3_aa: CASSRDRGSETQYF

j_call: TRBJ1-4
v_call: TRBV7-9
clone_size: .
d_call: TRBD1
cdr3_nt: TGTGCCAGCAGCCCGGACAGGGAGTATGAAAAACTGTTTTTT
cdr3_aa: CASSPDREYEKLFF

j_call: TRBJ2-5
v_call: TRBV29-1
clone_size: few
d_call: .
cdr3_nt: TGCAGCGTTGAAGAACTTGTCACAGGGAAACAAGAGACCCAGTACTTC
cdr3_aa: CSVEELVTGKQETQYF

j_call: TRBJ2-1
v_call: TRBV27
clone_size: .
d_call: TRBD2
cdr3_nt: TGTGCCAGCAGTTTCCTCTCTAGCGGGAGCAATGAGCAGTTCTTC
cdr3_aa: CASSFLSSGSNEQFF

j_call: TRBJ1-2
v_call: TRBV29-1
clone_size: few
d_call: .
cdr3_nt: TGCAGCGTTTACCGGGACGGCTATGGCTACACCTTC
cdr3_aa: CSVYRDGYGYTF

j_call: TRBJ2-4
v_call: TRBV7-2
clone_size: .
d_call: .
cdr3_nt: TGTGCCAGCAGCTTAGGAGACGGGACGTATAGCACCAAAAACATTCAGTACTTC
cdr3_aa: CASSLGDGTYSTKNIQYF

j_call: TRBJ1-1
v_call: TRBV6-5
clone_size: few
d_call: TRBD1
cdr3_nt: TGTGCCAGCAGGCGAATACAGGGGACCACTGAAGCTTTCTTT
cdr3_aa: CASRRIQGTTEAFF

j_call: TRBJ2-7
v_call: TRBV13
clone_size: .
d_call: TRBD2
cdr3_nt: TGTGCCAGCAGCTACCGAACTAGCGGGAGCGATCCACCGTACTTC
cdr3_aa: CASSYRTSGSDPPYF

j_call: TRBJ2-5
v_call: TRBV7-3
clone_size: .
d_call: .
cdr3_nt: TGTGCCAGCAGCCTCTCGGGTAACCAAGAGACCCAGTACTTC
cdr3_aa: CASSLSGNQETQYF

j_call: TRBJ2-5
v_call: TRBV28
clone_size: .
d_call: .
cdr3_nt: TGTGCCAGCAGATCCCCCAGATCCGGAGAGACCCAGTACTTC
cdr3_aa: CASRSPRSGETQYF